The next 21 T cell receptor beta chains were all read from a single sample in a study of graft-versus-host responses after intestinal transplantation. No antigen has been assigned to these receptors. The repertoire was sequenced with immunoSEQ multiplex PCR; TCRdb's copy has only in-frame clones and lacks some. This sample has about 85,000 clones, with roughly 85% found just once. The sample here was unstimulated CD4+ T cells sorted from spleen or lymph node cells, taken before intestinal transplant. Receptors were obtained from a human donor who received an intestinal transplant.

The CDR3 loop reads CAGGLTGSAGELFF. As DNA, the CDR3 is TGTGCCGGGGGCTTGACAGGGTCGGCCGGGGAGCTGTTTTTT. J is TRBJ2-2 and V is TRBV28; 7 positions agree with TRBD1. The CDR3 covers 14 residues. In germline, CDR1 is MDHEN, CDR2 SYDVKM. The V and J ends lost 11 bases and 6 bases, in that order; junction bases with no gene match: 12. The entire variable domain, with the rest obtained from reference TRBV28 and TRBJ2-2, is as follows: DVKVTQSSRYLVKRTGEKVFLECVQDMDHENMFWYRQDPGLGLRLIYFSYDVKMKEKGDIPEGYSVSREKKERFSLILESASTNQTSMYLCAGGLTGSAGELFFGEGSRLTVL.

V is TRBV7-8 and J is TRBJ2-7; 7 nucleotides agree with TRBD2. Germline V lookup: CDR1 SGHVS, CDR2 FQNEAQ. V trimming: 3 bases; J trimming: 0 bases; junction bases outside the gene matches: 14. CDR3 length equals 18 residues. DNA for the CDR3: TGTGCCAGCAGCTTCCCGGGGGGACGGCCGTTCTCCTCCTACGAGCAGTACTTC. Amino acids: CASSFPGGRPFSSYEQYF.

Sample share makes this clone medium-sized. This sequence joins TRBV5-1 and TRBJ2-5; D is perhaps TRBD1 or TRBD2 (6 bases each). This CDR3 region has 15 residues. V was pared by 4 bases and J by 3 bases, with 16 bases between. In germline, CDR1 is SGHRS, CDR2 YFSETQ. The CDR3 nucleotides read TGCGCCAGCAGCGTGGCGGGACACCTCGAAGAGACCCAGTACTTC. Translating gives CASSVAGHLEETQYF.

The chain carries TRBV7-9 and TRBJ1-1; 8 bases agree with TRBD1. CDR3 size: 16 residues. The germline CDR1 and CDR2 sequences are SEHNR and FQNEAQ (reference sequence). V trimming: 7 bases; J trimming: 4 bases; junction bases outside the gene matches: 14. The CDR3, as DNA: TGTGCCAGCACCCCGACGGCAGGGGGCTCGGCCACTGAAGCTTTCTTT. Amino acids: CASTPTAGGSATEAFF.

V gene TRBV2 combines with J gene TRBJ2-1; 10 bases align to TRBD2. In germline, CDR1 is SNHLY, CDR2 FYNNEI. There are 15 residues in the CDR3. The J segment lost 4 bases and the V segment lost 4 bases, leaving 4 bases of the junction unmatched. CDR3 region: CASSALAGEYNEQFF. In nucleotides, the CDR3 is TGTGCCAGCAGTGCCCTAGCGGGGGAGTACAATGAGCAGTTCTTC.

V is TRBV15 and J is TRBJ2-5, with 12 nucleotides matching TRBD2. The germline V gene has CDR1 LNHNV and CDR2 YYDKDF (reference sequence). V was pared by 1 base and J by 2 bases, with 2 bases of the junction left unmatched. There are 16 residues in the CDR3. The CDR3 DNA follows: TGTGCCACCAGCAGAGGCGGACTAGCGGGACAAGAGACCCAGTACTTC. Amino acid sequence: CATSRGGLAGQETQYF. The full variable domain, in which reference TRBV15 and TRBJ2-5 provide the parts outside the CDR3, is DAMVIQNPRYQVTQFGKPVTLSCSQTLNHNVMYWYQQKSSQAPKLLFHYYDKDFNNEADTPDNFQSRRPNTSFCFLDIRSPGLGDTAMYLCATSRGGLAGQETQYFGPGTRLLVL.

V usage is TRBV27 and J usage is TRBJ2-7; 10 bases are shared with TRBD2. The length of the CDR3 is 17 residues. CDR1 is MNHEY and CDR2 is SMNVEV in the germline V gene (reference sequence). J was trimmed by 2 bases and V by 4 bases; bases with no gene match: 11. CDR3 sequence (DNA): TGTGCCAGCAGTTCGGGGGAGAGAGCGGGAGGGCCCTACGAGCAGTACTTC. Translation gives CASSSGERAGGPYEQYF.

The sample holds many counts of this clone. The V and J genes are TRBV5-4 and TRBJ2-7; a weak D match, TRBD2 (9 bases). CDR3 size: 16 residues. Germline V gene data show CDR1 as SGHNT and CDR2 as YYREEE (reference sequence). The V gene lost 2 bases and the J gene lost 2 bases, with 17 bases spanning the gap. The CDR3 reads CASSFPGGGRAYEQYF. The CDR3 bases are TGTGCCAGCAGCTTCCCAGGGGGCGGGAGGGCCTACGAGCAGTACTTC.

V usage is TRBV27 and J usage is TRBJ2-1, with 8 bases that match TRBD1. The V gene end was trimmed by 0 bases and the J gene end by 3 bases; junction bases not matched to a gene: 4. Germline V gene sequence: CDR1 MNHEY, CDR2 SMNVEV (reference sequence). The CDR3 has 16 residues. The CDR3 is CASSLSTGVFYNEQFF. The CDR3 DNA sequence: TGTGCCAGCAGTTTATCGACAGGGGTCTTCTACAATGAGCAGTTCTTC.

In its sample, this clone was seen a few times. V and J are TRBV2 and TRBJ2-2; D may be TRBD2 (7 bases). CDR3 length: 15 amino acids. Germline-derived CDR1 and CDR2 are SNHLY and FYNNEI. V was shortened by 4 bases and J by 6 bases, with 15 bases between the two germline ends. CDR3 bases: TGTGCCAGCAGTGGAGGGGGAGGGCCCTCCGGGGAGCTGTTTTTT. Translation gives CASSGGGGPSGELFF.

The chain combines TRBV7-8 with TRBJ2-3, with TRBD2 matching over 11 bases. Germline V gene sequence: CDR1 SGHVS, CDR2 FQNEAQ. J lost 7 bases, V lost 5 bases, and 11 bases had no gene match. The CDR3 is made up of 16 amino acids. Here the CDR3 DNA reads TGTGCCAGCAGCACCTTAGCGGGGGGGTCGCTGAATACGCAGTATTTT. Translating it yields CASSTLAGGSLNTQYF. The full variable domain, with the rest looked up from reference TRBV7-8 and TRBJ2-3, is GAGVSQSPRYKVAKRGQDVALRCDPISGHVSLFWYQQALGQGPEFLTYFQNEAQLDKSGLPSDRFFAERPEGSVSTLKIQRTQQEDSAVYLCASSTLAGGSLNTQYFGPGTRLTVL.

This clone was counted between two and nine times. V and J are TRBV7-8 and TRBJ2-3; TRBD2 is a possible D gene (5 bases). Trimming shortened V by 2 bases and J by 7 bases, and 16 bases separated the two germline ends. The CDR3 covers 15 residues. The germline V gene has CDR1 SGHVS and CDR2 FQNEAQ. In DNA form, the CDR3 reads TGTGCCAGCAGCTTAAGCGGTATACTACGCCATACGCAGTATTTT. This gives the protein CASSLSGILRHTQYF.

This sequence joins TRBV11-3 and TRBJ2-7; TRBD1 matches 7 bases. The germline V gene has CDR1 SGHNT and CDR2 YENEEA. V lost 1 base, J lost 3 bases, and 0 bases stayed unmatched. The CDR3 has 13 residues. CDR3 residues: CASSLGDSYEQYF. In nucleotides, the CDR3 is TGTGCCAGCAGCTTAGGGGACAGCTACGAGCAGTACTTC.

V is TRBV11-2 and J is TRBJ1-3; 7 bases are a match to TRBD1. There are 15 residues in the CDR3. J was trimmed by 2 bases and V by 2 bases; bases with no gene match: 3. Germline V CDR1 and CDR2: SGHAT, FQNNGV. The CDR3: CASSLNTGAGNTIYF. CDR3 nucleotides: TGTGCCAGCAGCTTAAACACAGGGGCTGGAAACACCATATATTTT. Based on the CDR3 plus reference TRBV11-2 and TRBJ1-3, the full variable domain is EAGVAQSPRYKIIEKRQSVAFWCNPISGHATLYWYQQILGQGPKLLIQFQNNGVVDDSQLPKDRFSAERLKGVDSTLKIQPAKLEDSAVYLCASSLNTGAGNTIYFGEGSWLTVV.

The chain recombines TRBV5-1 with TRBJ2-1; TRBD2 agrees at 9 bases. Germline V gene sequence: CDR1 SGHRS, CDR2 YFSETQ. The trim removed 0 bases at V and 5 bases at J, leaving 3 bases unmatched. This CDR3 contains 15 residues. CDR3 sequence reads: CASSLVLAGNNEQFF. The CDR3 DNA is TGCGCCAGCAGCTTGGTCCTAGCGGGAAACAATGAGCAGTTCTTC.

The chain links TRBV25-1 to TRBJ1-5, with D tentatively TRBD1 (5 bases). The CDR3 spans 14 residues. Germline-derived CDR1 and CDR2 are MGHDK and SYGVNS. V gave up 7 bases and J gave up 3 bases, with 13 bases separating them. In nucleotides, the CDR3 is TGTGCCAGCATGGGGCAAGGGTACAATCAGCCCCAGCATTTT. The encoded protein is CASMGQGYNQPQHF.

The gene calls are TRBV7-3 and TRBJ2-7; D uncertain. CDR3 length equals 14 residues. Germline CDR1 is SGHTA and CDR2 is FQGTGA. Deletions cut 4 bases from V and 2 bases from J, with 12 bases between. CDR3 protein: CASSSPYDTYEQYF. The CDR3 DNA follows: TGTGCCAGCAGCTCTCCCTATGATACCTACGAGCAGTACTTC.

The rearrangement links TRBV2 to TRBJ2-2, with 7 bases aligning to TRBD1. Losses at the gene ends were 4 bases for V and 4 bases for J; bases not matched to a gene: 9. Germline V gives CDR1 SNHLY, CDR2 FYNNEI. CDR3 length: 16 amino acids. The CDR3 DNA reads TGTGCCAGCAGTGTCATGACAGGGATTGCCACCGGGGAGCTGTTTTTT. Its translation: CASSVMTGIATGELFF.

This chain joins TRBV27 and TRBJ2-6; D possibly corresponds to TRBD2 (6 bases). CDR3 length: 17 residues. CDR1 MNHEY and CDR2 SMNVEV come from the germline V gene (reference sequence). The V gene lost 5 bases and the J gene lost 4 bases, with 18 bases spanning the gap. CDR3 bases: TGTGCCAGCAGTCCCCTAGGAGGGAGGCTCGGGGCCAACGTCCTGACTTTC. Translation: CASSPLGGRLGANVLTF.

About this clone: A read error may produce the germline difference seen at one junction end. The sample contains more than one DNA sequence encoding this CDR3. The chain links TRBV5-4 to TRBJ2-3; possibly TRBD2 for D (6 bases). CDR1 is SGHNT, CDR2 YYREEE, per germline (reference sequence). The CDR3 has 16 amino acids. In DNA, the CDR3 is TGTGCCAGCAGCTTGGCAAGCGGGTCTAGCACAGACACGCAGTATTTT. This translates into CASSLASGSSTDTQYF. Supplemented by reference TRBV5-4 and TRBJ2-3, the full variable domain reads ETGVTQSPTHLIKTRGQQVTLRCSSQSGHNTVSWYQQALGQGPQFIFQYYREEENGRGNFPPRFSGLQFPNYSSELNVNALELDDSALYLCASSLASGSSTDTQYFGPGTRLTVL.

The CDR3 is CASSFFYGGLIEQYF. The CDR3 DNA is TGTGCCAGCAGCTTTTTCTACGGAGGGCTGATCGAGCAGTACTTC. V usage is TRBV7-9 and J usage is TRBJ2-7; D perhaps matches TRBD2 (6 bases). V lost 3 bases to trimming and J lost 6 bases, with 18 bases between them. Germline-derived CDR1 and CDR2 are SEHNR and FQNEAQ (reference sequence). The CDR3 consists of 15 residues.